Described below is a single TCR beta chain sequence and its context. This record belongs to a study of blood T cell repertoires in COVID-19. Looking at the study overall: Acute-phase and convalescent COVID-19 samples originated in the United States, Italy and Spain.

Sequencing was performed with immunoSEQ multiplex PCR; in TCRdb, only in-frame clones are kept and a portion is missing. This sample has about 260,000 clones, with more than 75% found just once. V was trimmed by 0 bases and J by 0 bases, leaving 12 bases between them. Germline V gene sequence: CDR1 MRHNA, CDR2 SNTAGT. The CDR3 totals 17 residues. The rearrangement uses TRBV6-4 and TRBJ2-4; TRBD2 might be the D (5 bases). This clonotype originated in a man between 40 and 49 years old who had recovered from COVID-19. The specimen was peripheral blood. In DNA form, the CDR3 reads TGTGCCAGCAGTGACTCAGTACACGGGATAGCCAAAAACATTCAGTACTTC. Its protein is CASSDSVHGIAKNIQYF.